This T cell receptor (beta chain) was observed in a study of cytomegalovirus exposure and HLA in healthy donors. Study-wide background: Within an early data release were around 87 million unique TCRs drawn from HLA-typed donors.

The primer mix had 60 Vbeta and 13 Jbeta primers. Some clones are missing from TCRdb's copy, which holds only in-frame ones; the method was immunoSEQ multiplex PCR. This listing includes around 140,000 clones. The CDR3 runs 16 residues. Between the trimmed V and J ends, which lost 0 bases and 2 bases, there was a span of 11 bases. Germline CDR1 reads MNHEY; CDR2 reads SVGAGI. The TCR was taken from a woman aged 45-59 years in good health and CMV-seronegative. J is TRBJ1-3 and V is TRBV6-5, with TRBD1 as a possible D gene (6 bases). Sequenced input: PBMCs. CDR3 in DNA: TGTGCCAGCAGTTACTCGGGGGCTCTTCCTGGAAACACCATATATTTT. This encodes CASSYSGALPGNTIYF.